Described below is a single T cell receptor (beta chain) sequence and its context. Its specificity is unknown. Absence of ophthalmopathy progression within 18 months defined stable Graves' hyperthyroidism. Germline-derived CDR1 and CDR2 are MNHEY and SMNVEV (reference sequence). J lost 4 bases, V lost 4 bases, and 4 bases had no gene match. The CDR3 is 14 amino acids. The sample originates from a study of T cells in Graves' hyperthyroidism and ophthalmopathy. Study-level results: Among thyroid clonotypes expanded above 0.001, most also appeared in blood.

There were TCR beta CDR3 regions amplified from RNA transcripts. With the HTBI primer set, the TCR CDR3 went through a first round of RT-PCR. MiXCR, run by TCRdb on the multiplex PCR reads, gives a single entry per CDR3 protein. The sample lists under 400,000 distinct CDR3 sequences, over 11% seen once, with about 11% in the top ten. The J gene is TRBJ2-1, the V gene TRBV27; TRBD2 aligns across 7 bases. Material: blood. The TCR originated in a woman aged 55-70 years with Graves' hyperthyroidism. CDR3 residues: CASSSGAGYNEQFF. DNA of the CDR3: TGTGCCAGCAGTTCGGGAGCGGGATACAATGAGCAGTTCTTC.